This T cell receptor beta chain was sequenced during a study of blood T cell repertoires in COVID-19. Per the original data handling: Reference gene primer amplification gave estimated nucleated cell counts. Sequenced by immunoSEQ multiplex PCR; TCRdb stores in-frame clones only, minus some. V and J calls and clone size are as listed in that table; D and trimming were resolved from the DNA. The sample lists approximately 17,000 clones; about 91% were seen once. Germline loops: CDR1 GTSNPN, CDR2 SVGIG (reference sequence). This CDR3 is built from 13 residues. Trimming left V 5 bases short and J 5 bases short, with 13 bases between.

The clonotype comes from a woman younger than 45 who had recovered from COVID-19. The genes are TRBV30 and TRBJ1-5; a weak D match, TRBD1 (5 bases). Sequenced sample: PBMCs or T cells enriched from blood (not recorded which). The DNA for the CDR3 is TGTGCCTGGTCCCGGGGGTGGGATCAGCCCCAGCATTTT. Encoded protein: CAWSRGWDQPQHF. The variable domain in full, completed from reference TRBV30 and TRBJ1-5, reads SQTIHQWPATLVQPVGSPLSLECTVEGTSNPNLYWYRQAAGRGLQLLFYSVGIGQISSEVPQNLSASRPQDRQFILSSKKLLLSDSGFYLCAWSRGWDQPQHFGDGTRLSIL.